This entry is about one TCR beta chain. Its cognate antigen has yet to be identified. No base qualities exist here, and no much larger clone lies one base off it. The CDR3 regions of human TCRbeta chains were analyzed by immunosequencing. As for the original processing: Repertoire TCRs were checked for matches against a reference library of SARS-CoV-2-specific TCRs that had been generated using the MIRA antigen-specificity platform. Breadth was defined as the fraction of unique TCRs that were SARS-CoV-2-associated, and depth was defined as the fraction of total T cells that were SARS-CoV-2-associated. Each spike-specific TCR was assigned to its reactive spike region and to a CD4 or CD8 class using the MIRA data. Log10-transformed breadth and depth values were compared by one-way ANOVA with Sidak's multiple comparisons tests. The source is immuneACCESS, and TCRdb retained only in-frame sequences with V and J called. Part of the clones is not carried over; for the studies checked, unresolved V genes explain less than half of this, and the remainder is unexplained. V and J calls and clone size are as listed in that table; D and trimming were resolved from the DNA. Present in this sample are 58,000 or so clones, about four fifths of which were seen just once. Clones ranked in the top ten supply approximately 7.4% of the sample.

This sample was taken from a study of T cell responses to AZD1222 COVID-19 vaccine (dated by TCRdb to the early 2020s). Study-level background: AZD1222 recipients with second doses at about 4 weeks or about 12 weeks were pooled, because spike-specific TCR depth and breadth did not differ between schedules. Trial participants were enrolled by age into subgroups of 18-55, 56-69 and 70-plus years, and around 140, 26 and 57 TCR-sequenced participants, respectively, were included in these subgroups. A total of around 240 trial participants underwent TCR sequencing, of whom 207 received two doses of AZD1222 and about 26 received two doses of the MenACWY control vaccine. Broad study findings and their caveats: Because no day 14 peak-response samples were available, repertoires were characterized only after the peak T cell response. Participants were mostly white British and included more females than males, and it was suggested by the authors that clonal diversity may have been underestimated. The 56-69-year group was small, and its depth increase did not reach significance, likely because of low power. The whole spike protein was spanned by vaccine-associated CD4 TCRs, and dominant responses were seen in regions 160-218 and 743-854. After two AZD1222 doses, both the breadth and the depth of spike-specific TCRs were significantly higher than at day 0 and than in MenACWY recipients. Only five to seven AZD1222 recipients were SARS-CoV-2 seropositive at baseline, limiting conclusions about previously exposed vaccinees. Reportedly, close to half of the unique spike-specific TCRs recognized epitopes lying outside the regions that are mutated in the B.1.351 and B.1.1.7 variants.

Ends trimmed: V by 6 bases, J by 4 bases; bases unmatched to a gene: 6. In the germline V gene, CDR1 corresponds to SGDLS and CDR2 to YYNGEE. The CDR3 runs 15 amino acids, cysteine and phenylalanine included. CDR3 DNA is the only sequence kept; it has 45 bases, read in frame from the first base. The time point label, read with the paper, signifies: baseline before first vaccination. Vaccinee samples were obtained from the UK trials COV001 and COV002, which included a single-blind randomized controlled phase 2/3 trial of AZD1222 (ChAdOx1 nCoV-19) in healthy adults. Trial participant PBMC samples were collected at day 0 and day 28 after the second dose for TCRbeta chain sequencing.

The clonotype was recovered from an adult in good health. Recombination connected TRBV9 to TRBJ2-6; TRBD2 fits 8 bases in the junction. Sequences were derived from peripheral blood, sampled on day 0 of AZD1222 vaccination. The encoded CDR3 is CASTQRGSGANVLTF. Here is the DNA: TGTGCCAGCACCCAGCGGGGGTCCGGGGCCAACGTCCTGACTTTC.